This record looks at one T cell receptor (beta chain) sequence and its context. This sample is part of a study of T cells in Graves' hyperthyroidism and ophthalmopathy. Amplified TCR beta CDR3 regions derived from RNA transcripts. The TCR CDR3 was amplified in a first-round RT-PCR using the HTBI primer set. TCRdb fed the multiplex PCR reads into MiXCR, producing one record per CDR3 protein. The data hold 800,000 or so distinct CDR3 sequences, with about two fifths observed a single time. Pregnant or lactating patients were excluded, as were those with uncontrolled infection or other autoimmune disease. Germline assignment: CDR1 SEHNR and CDR2 FQNEAQ (reference sequence). J gave up 6 bases and V 6 bases, and 11 bases lay outside the gene matches. The CDR3 is made up of 15 amino acids.

The sample taken for sequencing was blood. This TCR was sampled from a man aged 18-30 years with Graves' hyperthyroidism. The V call is TRBV7-9, the J call TRBJ1-2; 9 nucleotides align to TRBD1. The CDR3 region has the DNA TGTGCCAGCAGTCCCCCCGGACAGGGGCATCATGGCTACACCTTC. This gives the protein CASSPPGQGHHGYTF.